A selection of T cell receptor beta chains follows, all from one sample in a study of T cell repertoires in cytomegalovirus infection. For these TCRs, the target antigens are not known. TCRdb fed the reads into MiXCR, producing one record per CDR3 protein. Here the sample spans about 770,000 distinct CDR3 sequences, about 28% being singletons. The source material was cultured CD8+ T cells from PBMCs, sampled from culture after CMV antigen stimulation. The receptors shown here come from a human donor in good health (CMV status not recorded). Some clones in this sample may be carry-over from other donors' samples. Each CDR3 is given without its conserved first and last residue. The D gene is left open where the match is weak. Expanded clones get a size class; other rows say once, few or many, or leave the size out.

>TRBJ2-7|TRBV2|TRBD2|.
ASTSGGSPEEQY
>TRBJ2-5|TRBV4-1|.|.
ASSQDRTEGEETQY
>TRBJ1-1|TRBV10-3|TRBD1|.
AISDPWTGEVEAF
>TRBJ2-2|TRBV7-3|TRBD1|few
ASSLIPGQGAHTGELF
>TRBJ2-7|TRBV15|.|.
ATSSGTYEQY
>TRBJ1-2|TRBV7-2|TRBD1|few
ASSLVVDRGGNYGYT
>TRBJ1-2|TRBV27|.|many
ASSIDPTGLYGYT
>TRBJ2-2|TRBV11-2|.|.
ASSFWRMGRGTGELF
>TRBJ2-7|TRBV6-6|TRBD2|.
ASSTLRGGDEQY
>TRBJ1-1|TRBV7-9|.|many
ASVAENTEAF
>TRBJ2-7|TRBV7-6|.|once
ASSLSGVEQY
>TRBJ2-1|TRBV7-2|TRBD1|.
ASSFHRGSYNEQF
>TRBJ1-5|TRBV7-2|TRBD1|many
ASGWGQGARQPQH
>TRBJ2-3|TRBV7-2|TRBD2|.
ASSARLAGPA
>TRBJ2-3|TRBV14|TRBD1|few
ASSQDRTGAQY
>TRBJ1-1|TRBV19|.|.
ASSISAATEAF
>TRBJ2-6|TRBV7-9|.|few
AGAASGYANVLT
>TRBJ2-3|TRBV5-1|.|few
ASSWDSTITDTQY
>TRBJ2-2|TRBV7-9|TRBD1|few
ASSPTGGVGELF
>TRBJ2-1|TRBV2|.|once
ASSEDPPRVYNEQF
>TRBJ2-2|TRBV6-5|.|many
ASSYSGSRGTGELF
>TRBJ2-5|TRBV7-8|TRBD1|.
ASSSPGQGIETQY
>TRBJ2-2|TRBV24-1|.|few
ATSDTWDTGELF
>TRBJ2-3|TRBV2|TRBD2|.
ASPVSVTSGGLSTDTQY
>TRBJ2-5|TRBV7-6|TRBD2|many
ASSPGTSGGAGETQY
>TRBJ2-5|TRBV3-1|TRBD2|once
ASSQEDGVAGESETQY
>TRBJ2-5|TRBV6-2/TRBV6-3|TRBD1|few
AINRGNFRQETQY
>TRBJ1-1|TRBV7-9|.|many
ASSLGRMNTEAF
>TRBJ2-1|TRBV19|.|.
ASGEAGSSNEQF
>TRBJ1-2|TRBV19|.|few
ASSIGTSYYGYT
>TRBJ1-3|TRBV28|.|.
ASTRFGTGNTIY
>TRBJ2-5|TRBV5-4|.|.
ASSLWGLGGAETQY
>TRBJ2-2|TRBV19|TRBD1|.
ASDRAYTGELF
>TRBJ2-5|TRBV5-6|TRBD1|.
ASSFLTGGMETQY
>TRBJ2-3|TRBV7-9|TRBD1|.
ASIATGQGAADTQY
>TRBJ2-5|TRBV6-2/TRBV6-3|TRBD2|.
ASRGGLAGVQETQY
>TRBJ1-5|TRBV10-2|.|few
ASSEHRESQPQH
>TRBJ2-2|TRBV10-3|.|.
AISNGDSERTGELF
>TRBJ1-5|TRBV4-1|.|.
ASSPRDTDNQPQH
>TRBJ1-5|TRBV10-3|.|.
AISESKVLGNQPQH
>TRBJ2-5|TRBV7-3|TRBD2|.
ASSVWGGFGETQY
>TRBJ1-1|TRBV6-5|.|once
ASSYSMTQLLTGAF
>TRBJ1-1|TRBV5-6|.|.
ASSLSSGTTEAF
>TRBJ2-1|TRBV4-2|.|many
ASSQAGKRDEQF